The sequence of this TCR beta chain was determined in a study of control samples from healthy donors and cancer patients. CDR1 and CDR2 from the germline V gene are SGHDT and YYEEEE. The CDR3 spans 13 residues. Trimming cost V 1 base and J 6 bases; bases outside gene matches: 3. Assay: immunoSEQ multiplex PCR; the TCRdb copy retains only in-frame clones and omits some. Of 75,000 to 90,000 clones detected, 86% appear once; the ten largest clones hold 21%. The chain employs TRBV5-6 and TRBJ1-2; 7 nucleotides match TRBD1. The sequence was obtained from a man younger than 40 in good health. The sequencing sample was made of blood. CDR3 region: CASSLSTGHGYTF. The DNA for the CDR3 is TGTGCCAGCAGCTTGTCGACAGGGCATGGCTACACCTTC.